A single sample gave rise to the 17 T cell receptor beta chains below, sequenced in a study of cytomegalovirus exposure and HLA in healthy donors. 60 Vbeta and 13 Jbeta primers were used in PCR. This table comes from immunoSEQ multiplex PCR, and its TCRdb copy is limited to in-frame clones, with some not included. The sample contains around 99,000 clones, about 80% of which appear only once. The sequenced sample was PBMCs. The receptors were gathered from a woman in her forties or fifties in good health and CMV-seropositive.

V is TRBV25-1 and J is TRBJ2-2; possible D gene TRBD2, 5 bases. Trimming pared 1 base from V and 0 bases from J, leaving 12 bases between. The CDR3 is made up of 17 amino acids. Germline V gene sequence: CDR1 MGHDK, CDR2 SYGVNS. The CDR3 region is CASSELGRGTNTGELFF. The DNA of the CDR3 is TGTGCCAGCAGTGAATTGGGAAGAGGGACGAACACCGGGGAGCTGTTTTTT.

The chain combines TRBV19 with TRBJ2-2, with 7 bases aligning to TRBD1. Trimming cost V 1 base and J 3 bases; bases outside gene matches: 11. The CDR3 loop spans 18 amino acids. CDR1 is LNHDA and CDR2 is SQIVND in the germline V gene (reference sequence). CDR3 DNA: TGTGCCAGTAGTATAGCGGTCAGAGACAGGGCCCACACCGGGGAGCTGTTTTTT. Translated, it gives CASSIAVRDRAHTGELFF.

Points on this clone: Relative to the germline gene, one junction end is altered; a read error may explain this. The chain carries TRBV4-1 and TRBJ1-6; D not resolved. Germline V CDR1 and CDR2: MGHRA, YSYEKL. The CDR3 runs to 17 residues. CDR3 protein: CASSKEGHGSYNSPLHF. CDR3 in DNA: TGCGCCAGCAGCAAAGAGGGCCACGGCTCCTATAATTCACCCCTCCACTTT.

In its sample, this clone was seen once. V gene TRBV4-3 combines with J gene TRBJ1-2; D unclear. The germline gives CDR1 LGHNA, CDR2 YSLEER. This CDR3 is 16 amino acids long. Trimming shortened V by 4 bases and J by 2 bases, and 17 bases separated the two germline ends. CDR3 region: CASSPSAGSPNYGYTF. In DNA, the CDR3 is TGCGCCAGCAGCCCCTCTGCGGGCTCGCCGAACTATGGCTACACCTTC.

The V and J genes are TRBV5-6 and TRBJ1-2, with 8 bases fitting TRBD1. J was trimmed by 0 bases and V by 6 bases; bases with no gene match: 10. This CDR3 region has 16 residues. Germline assignment: CDR1 SGHDT and CDR2 YYEEEE. The CDR3 region is CASILNPGGPNYGYTF. The CDR3 nucleotides are TGTGCCAGCATCCTAAACCCAGGGGGCCCTAACTATGGCTACACCTTC.

This chain connects TRBV11-2 to TRBJ2-7; D is undetermined. This CDR3 comprises 13 residues. Germline CDR1 SGHAT, CDR2 FQNNGV. V was clipped by 0 bases and J by 5 bases, with 8 bases between them. The CDR3 here is CASSLDGVNEQYF. CDR3 coding DNA: TGTGCCAGCAGCTTAGACGGAGTAAACGAGCAGTACTTC. Complete variable domain (other parts from reference TRBV11-2 and TRBJ2-7): EAGVAQSPRYKIIEKRQSVAFWCNPISGHATLYWYQQILGQGPKLLIQFQNNGVVDDSQLPKDRFSAERLKGVDSTLKIQPAKLEDSAVYLCASSLDGVNEQYFGPGTRLTVT.

The rearrangement links TRBV6-5 to TRBJ2-7; D perhaps matches TRBD2 (7 bases). The CDR3 runs to 14 residues. Germline CDR1 and CDR2: MNHEY and SVGAGI. V was clipped by 8 bases and J by 2 bases, with 16 bases between them. In DNA, the CDR3 is TGTGCCAGCCCCAGGAGGGGGGGCACCTACGAGCAGTACTTC. Its translation is CASPRRGGTYEQYF.

The V and J genes are TRBV7-8 and TRBJ1-2, with D possibly TRBD1 on 5 matching bases. The V gene lost 5 bases and the J gene lost 5 bases, with 18 bases spanning the gap. The CDR3 covers 15 residues. Germline CDR1 SGHVS, CDR2 FQNEAQ. Written as DNA, the CDR3 is TGTGCCAGCAGCGTGGGGGGGGGAACTATGTATGGCTACACCTTC. As protein: CASSVGGGTMYGYTF.

The chain employs TRBV29-1 and TRBJ1-5; weak D call: TRBD1 (5 bases). Germline V CDR1 and CDR2: SQVTM, ANQGSEA. V was clipped by 5 bases and J by 4 bases, with 12 bases between them. The CDR3 runs to 13 residues. The CDR3 spells CSVSAGFNQPQHF. Written as DNA, the CDR3 is TGCAGCGTTAGTGCAGGGTTTAATCAGCCCCAGCATTTT.

The V and J genes are TRBV11-2 and TRBJ2-7; D may be TRBD1 (6 bases). From germline, CDR1 is SGHAT and CDR2 FQNNGV. This CDR3 has 16 amino acids. V was cut by 5 bases and J by 2 bases, with 19 bases left in between. CDR3 amino acids: CASSRAAQGSTYEQYF. CDR3 in DNA: TGTGCCAGCAGCCGAGCGGCACAGGGATCTACCTACGAGCAGTACTTC.

This clone was observed once. The chain employs TRBV6-6 and TRBJ1-3, with D tentatively TRBD1 (6 bases). Trimming stripped 5 bases from V and 0 bases from J, with 14 bases between. Germline CDR1 MNHNY, CDR2 SVGAGI (reference sequence). The CDR3 extends over 16 amino acids. The CDR3 nucleotides read TGTGCCAGCAGTCCCAGGGGAGGGGACTCTGGAAACACCATATATTTT. Encoded protein: CASSPRGGDSGNTIYF.

Turning to this clone: A read error may account for a junction end that differs from germline. The chain uses TRBV5-6 and TRBJ2-6; TRBD1 is a possible D gene (5 bases). CDR1 is SGHDT, CDR2 YYEEEE, per germline. This CDR3 comprises 16 residues. In DNA form, the CDR3 reads TGTGCCAGCAGCTTGGTTCGGACCTCTGGGGCCAACGGCCTGACTTTC. Amino acid sequence: CASSLVRTSGANGLTF.

The V gene is TRBV10-3, the J gene TRBJ2-7, with D uncertain. V gave up 9 bases and J gave up 0 bases, with 12 bases separating them. The CDR3 is made up of 13 amino acids. Germline CDR1 and CDR2: ENHRY and SYGVKD. The CDR3: CAIRDIDSYEQYF. CDR3 DNA: TGTGCCATTCGAGACATAGACTCCTACGAGCAGTACTTC.

The chain combines TRBV7-3 with TRBJ2-7; 8 bases are shared with TRBD2. CDR3 length: 13 residues. The V gene end was trimmed by 4 bases and the J gene end by 6 bases; junction bases not matched to a gene: 5. CDR1 and CDR2 (germline): SGHTA, FQGTGA. The CDR3 DNA reads as TGTGCCAGCAGCTCCCGAGCGGGAGTCGAGCAGTACTTC. Amino acids: CASSSRAGVEQYF.

This rearrangement joins TRBV9 to TRBJ2-7, with TRBD1 identical over 9 bases. The length of the CDR3 is 14 residues. CDR1 is SGDLS and CDR2 is YYNGEE in the germline V gene. J lost 6 bases, V lost 4 bases, and 8 bases had no gene match. The CDR3 loop reads CASSPPGQGIEQYF. Here the CDR3 DNA reads TGTGCCAGCAGCCCTCCCGGACAGGGGATCGAGCAGTACTTC.

The rearrangement joins TRBV29-1 to TRBJ2-6; 10 bases are a match to TRBD1. The CDR3 runs 16 residues. J was trimmed by 1 base and V by 3 bases; bases with no gene match: 3. Per germline, CDR1 SQVTM and CDR2 ANQGSEA. This chain's CDR3 is CSVEDRGKSGANVLTF. The CDR3 coding sequence is TGCAGCGTTGAGGACAGGGGGAAGTCTGGGGCCAACGTCCTGACTTTC.

The J gene is TRBJ2-7, the V gene TRBV5-1, with TRBD2 matching over 9 bases. The germline gives CDR1 SGHRS, CDR2 YFSETQ. The CDR3 spans 16 residues. Germline trimming cut 5 bases from V and 2 bases from J; bases unmatched to any gene: 11. The CDR3 sequence: CASRRALAGNPYEQYF. In DNA form, the CDR3 reads TGCGCCAGCAGACGGGCCCTAGCGGGGAATCCCTACGAGCAGTACTTC. The full variable domain, with the rest looked up from reference TRBV5-1 and TRBJ2-7, is KAGVTQTPRYLIKTRGQQVTLSCSPISGHRSVSWYQQTPGQGLQFLFEYFSETQRNKGNFPGRFSGRQFSNSRSEMNVSTLELGDSALYLCASRRALAGNPYEQYFGPGTRLTVT.